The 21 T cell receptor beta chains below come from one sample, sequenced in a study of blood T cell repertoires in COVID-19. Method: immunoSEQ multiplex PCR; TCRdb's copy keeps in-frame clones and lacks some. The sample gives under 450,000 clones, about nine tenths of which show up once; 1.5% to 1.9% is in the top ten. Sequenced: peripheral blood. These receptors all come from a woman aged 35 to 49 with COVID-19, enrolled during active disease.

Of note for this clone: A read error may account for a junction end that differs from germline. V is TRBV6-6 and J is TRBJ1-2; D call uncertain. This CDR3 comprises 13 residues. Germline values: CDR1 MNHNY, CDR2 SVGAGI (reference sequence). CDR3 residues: CASSNSIIDGYTF. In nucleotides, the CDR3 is TGTGCCAGCAGTAACTCGATAATAGATGGCTACACCTTC.

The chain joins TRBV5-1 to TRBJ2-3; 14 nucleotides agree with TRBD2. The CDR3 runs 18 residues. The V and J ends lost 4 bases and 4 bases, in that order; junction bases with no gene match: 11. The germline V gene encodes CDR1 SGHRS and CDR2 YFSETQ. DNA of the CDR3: TGCGCCAGCAGCCTTAGACTAGCGGGGGGGCCTTCCCCAGATACGCAGTATTTT. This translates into CASSLRLAGGPSPDTQYF.

This chain's CDR3 is CASSQGQFVAFF. In DNA form, the CDR3 reads TGTGCCAGCAGCCAGGGACAGTTTGTGGCTTTCTTT. The chain couples TRBV7-8 to TRBJ1-1, with 7 bases lining up with TRBD1. CDR3 size: 12 residues. V dropped 5 bases and J dropped 11; count of bases not matched to a gene: 8. Germline loops: CDR1 SGHVS, CDR2 FQNEAQ.

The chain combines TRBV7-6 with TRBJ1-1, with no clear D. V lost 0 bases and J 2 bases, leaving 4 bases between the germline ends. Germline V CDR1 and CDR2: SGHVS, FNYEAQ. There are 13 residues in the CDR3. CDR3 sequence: CASSLARNTEAFF. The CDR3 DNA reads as TGTGCCAGCAGCTTAGCGCGTAACACTGAAGCTTTCTTT.

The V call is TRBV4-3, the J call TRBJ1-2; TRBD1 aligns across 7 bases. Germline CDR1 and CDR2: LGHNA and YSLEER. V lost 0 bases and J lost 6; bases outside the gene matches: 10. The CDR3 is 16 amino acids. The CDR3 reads CASSQDLRRQGDGYTF. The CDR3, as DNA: TGCGCCAGCAGCCAAGATTTGCGCCGGCAGGGGGATGGCTACACCTTC.

DNA of the CDR3: TGCGCCAGCAGCCCGCACCTAACAGGGTACACTGAAGCTTTCTTT. Its translation is CASSPHLTGYTEAFF. The chain is built from TRBV5-1 and TRBJ1-1; weak D call: TRBD1 (6 bases). The CDR3 has 15 amino acids. CDR1 is SGHRS, CDR2 YFSETQ, per germline. V gave up 4 bases and J gave up 3 bases, with 16 bases separating them.

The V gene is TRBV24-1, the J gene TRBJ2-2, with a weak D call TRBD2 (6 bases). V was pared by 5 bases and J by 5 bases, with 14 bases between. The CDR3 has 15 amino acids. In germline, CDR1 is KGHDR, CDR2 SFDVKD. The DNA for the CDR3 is TGTGCCACCAGTGCCCACTCGCGGGATACCGGGGAGCTGTTTTTT. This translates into CATSAHSRDTGELFF.

This CDR3 is CASSLSLGQGQETQYF. The CDR3 DNA reads TGTGCCAGCAGTTTGAGTCTAGGGCAGGGGCAAGAGACCCAGTACTTC. The V and J genes are TRBV27 and TRBJ2-5; tentatively, D is TRBD1 (6 bases). The CDR3 extends over 16 amino acids. CDR1 and CDR2 (germline): MNHEY, SMNVEV (reference sequence). V shed 3 bases and J shed 2 bases, with 16 bases lying between them.

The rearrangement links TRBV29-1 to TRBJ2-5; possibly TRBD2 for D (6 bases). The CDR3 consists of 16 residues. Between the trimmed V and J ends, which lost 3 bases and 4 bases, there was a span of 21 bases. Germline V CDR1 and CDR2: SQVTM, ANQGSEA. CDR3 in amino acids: CSVEFLQTVGGETQYF. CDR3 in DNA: TGCAGCGTTGAGTTTCTCCAGACAGTGGGGGGAGAGACCCAGTACTTC.

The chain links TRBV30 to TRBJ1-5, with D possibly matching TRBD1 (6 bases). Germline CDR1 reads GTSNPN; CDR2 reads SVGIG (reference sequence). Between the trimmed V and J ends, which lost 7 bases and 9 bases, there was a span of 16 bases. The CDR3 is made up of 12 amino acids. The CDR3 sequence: CALGGARVPQHF. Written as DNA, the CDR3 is TGTGCCTTAGGGGGGGCCCGGGTGCCCCAGCATTTT.

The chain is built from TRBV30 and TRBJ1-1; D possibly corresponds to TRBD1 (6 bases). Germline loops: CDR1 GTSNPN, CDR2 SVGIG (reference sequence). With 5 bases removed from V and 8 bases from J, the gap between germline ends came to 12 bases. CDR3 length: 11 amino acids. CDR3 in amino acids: CAWAPGHEAFF. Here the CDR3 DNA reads TGTGCCTGGGCTCCGGGACACGAAGCTTTCTTT.

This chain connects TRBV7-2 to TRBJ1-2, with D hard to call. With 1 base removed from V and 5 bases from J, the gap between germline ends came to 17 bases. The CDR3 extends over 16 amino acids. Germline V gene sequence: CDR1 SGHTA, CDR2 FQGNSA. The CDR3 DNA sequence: TGTGCCAGCAGCTTAGGAGGGTCGGTGGAGATGTATGGCTACACCTTC. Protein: CASSLGGSVEMYGYTF.

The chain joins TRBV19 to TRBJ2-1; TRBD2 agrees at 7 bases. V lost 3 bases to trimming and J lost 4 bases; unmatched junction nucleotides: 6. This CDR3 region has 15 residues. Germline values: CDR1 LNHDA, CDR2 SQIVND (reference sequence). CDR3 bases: TGTGCCAGTAGTATTGTTGCGGGAGATTACAATGAGCAGTTCTTC. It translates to CASSIVAGDYNEQFF.

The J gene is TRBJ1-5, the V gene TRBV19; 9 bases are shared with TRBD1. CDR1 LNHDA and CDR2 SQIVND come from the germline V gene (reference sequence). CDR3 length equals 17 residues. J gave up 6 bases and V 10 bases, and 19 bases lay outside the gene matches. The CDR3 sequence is CATSTGGGQGLGQPQHF. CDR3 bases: TGTGCCACCTCAACGGGAGGGGGACAGGGTCTCGGTCAGCCCCAGCATTTT. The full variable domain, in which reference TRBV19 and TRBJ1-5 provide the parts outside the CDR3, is DGGITQSPKYLFRKEGQNVTLSCEQNLNHDAMYWYRQDPGQGLRLIYYSQIVNDFQKGDIAEGYSVSREKKESFPLTVTSAQKNPTAFYLCATSTGGGQGLGQPQHFGDGTRLSIL.

The CDR3, as DNA: TGTGCCAGCACCCTAAGATTGGCGGGGTCTAGCACAGATACGCAGTATTTT. It yields the protein CASTLRLAGSSTDTQYF. The rearrangement joins TRBV21-1 to TRBJ2-3; the table's D call, TRBD2, was not checked against the DNA. TRBV21-1 is a listed pseudogene. The CDR3 runs 17 residues.

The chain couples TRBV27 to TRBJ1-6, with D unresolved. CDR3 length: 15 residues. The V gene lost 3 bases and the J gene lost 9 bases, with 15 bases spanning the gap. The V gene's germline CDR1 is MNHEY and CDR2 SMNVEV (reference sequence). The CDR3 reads CASSFSGSGLSPLHF. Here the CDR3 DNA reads TGTGCCAGCAGTTTTTCAGGCAGCGGCCTTTCACCCCTCCACTTT.

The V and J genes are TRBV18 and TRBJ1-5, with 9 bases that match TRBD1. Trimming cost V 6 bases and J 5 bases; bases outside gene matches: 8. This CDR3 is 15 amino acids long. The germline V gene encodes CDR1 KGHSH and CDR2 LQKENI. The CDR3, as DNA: TGTGCCAGCTCCCCTGGACAGGGGAACTATCAGCCCCAGCATTTT. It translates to CASSPGQGNYQPQHF.

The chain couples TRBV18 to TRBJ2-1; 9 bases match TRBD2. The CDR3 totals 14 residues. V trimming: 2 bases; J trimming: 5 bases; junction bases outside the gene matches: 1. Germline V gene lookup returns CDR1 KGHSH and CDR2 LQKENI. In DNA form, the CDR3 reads TGTGCCAGCTCACCAGCGGGGGGGCACAATGAGCAGTTCTTC. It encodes CASSPAGGHNEQFF.

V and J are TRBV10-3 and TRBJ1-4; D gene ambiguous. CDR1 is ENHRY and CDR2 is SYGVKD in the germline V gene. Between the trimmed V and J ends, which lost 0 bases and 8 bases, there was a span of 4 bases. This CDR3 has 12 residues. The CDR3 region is CAISESREKLFF. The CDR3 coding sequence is TGTGCCATCAGTGAGTCGAGGGAAAAACTGTTTTTT.

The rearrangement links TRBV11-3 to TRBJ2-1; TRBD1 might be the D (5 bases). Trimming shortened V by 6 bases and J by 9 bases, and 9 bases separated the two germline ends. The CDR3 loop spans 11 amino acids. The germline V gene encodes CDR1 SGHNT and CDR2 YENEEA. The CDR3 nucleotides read TGTGCCAGCAGGGGGCCGGGTGAGCAGTTCTTC. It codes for CASRGPGEQFF.

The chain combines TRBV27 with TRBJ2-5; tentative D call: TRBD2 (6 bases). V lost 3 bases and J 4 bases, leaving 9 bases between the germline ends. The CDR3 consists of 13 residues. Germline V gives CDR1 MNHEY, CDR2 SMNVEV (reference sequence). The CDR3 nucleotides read TGTGCCAGCAGTTTGGGGGGAGGAGAGACCCAGTACTTC. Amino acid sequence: CASSLGGGETQYF.